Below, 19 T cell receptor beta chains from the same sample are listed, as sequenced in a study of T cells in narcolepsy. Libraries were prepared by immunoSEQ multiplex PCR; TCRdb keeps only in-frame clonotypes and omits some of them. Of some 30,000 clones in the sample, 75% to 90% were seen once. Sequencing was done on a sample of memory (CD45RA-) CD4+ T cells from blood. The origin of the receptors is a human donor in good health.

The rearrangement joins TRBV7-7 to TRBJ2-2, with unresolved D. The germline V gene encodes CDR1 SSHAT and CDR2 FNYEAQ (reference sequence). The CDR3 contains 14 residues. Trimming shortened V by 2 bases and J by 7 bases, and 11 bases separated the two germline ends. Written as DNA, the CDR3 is TGTGCCAGCAGCTTAAAAGTCAACGGCGGGGAGCTGTTTTTT. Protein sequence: CASSLKVNGGELFF.

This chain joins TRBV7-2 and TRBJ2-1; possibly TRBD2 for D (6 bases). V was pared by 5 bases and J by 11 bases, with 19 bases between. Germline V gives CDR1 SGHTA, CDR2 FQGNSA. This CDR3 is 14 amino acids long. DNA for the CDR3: TGTGCCAGCAGCCCCGGGGCCTACGGGAGAAAGCAGTTCTTC. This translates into CASSPGAYGRKQFF.

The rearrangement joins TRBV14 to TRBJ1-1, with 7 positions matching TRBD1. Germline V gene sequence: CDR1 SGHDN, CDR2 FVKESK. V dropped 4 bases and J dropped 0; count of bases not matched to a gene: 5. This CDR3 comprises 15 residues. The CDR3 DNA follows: TGTGCCAGCAGCCTGAGGACAGGTCTGAACACTGAAGCTTTCTTT. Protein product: CASSLRTGLNTEAFF.

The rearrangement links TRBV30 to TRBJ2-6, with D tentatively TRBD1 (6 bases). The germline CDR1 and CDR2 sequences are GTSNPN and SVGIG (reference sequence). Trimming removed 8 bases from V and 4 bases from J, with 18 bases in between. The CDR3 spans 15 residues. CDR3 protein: CAHLGGAVGANVLTF. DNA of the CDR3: TGTGCCCATCTTGGGGGCGCGGTAGGGGCCAACGTCCTGACTTTC.

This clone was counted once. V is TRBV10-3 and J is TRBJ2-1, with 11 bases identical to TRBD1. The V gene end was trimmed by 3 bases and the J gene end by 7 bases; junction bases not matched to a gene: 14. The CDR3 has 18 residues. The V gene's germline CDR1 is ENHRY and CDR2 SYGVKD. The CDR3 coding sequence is TGTGCCATCAGTGATCTAGGTGGACAGGGGGCTGGATGGAATGAGCAGTTCTTC. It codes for CAISDLGGQGAGWNEQFF.

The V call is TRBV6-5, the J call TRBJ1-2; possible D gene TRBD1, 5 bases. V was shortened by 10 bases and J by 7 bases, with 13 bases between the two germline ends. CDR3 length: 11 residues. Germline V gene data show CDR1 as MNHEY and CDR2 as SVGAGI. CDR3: CATSSGFGYTF. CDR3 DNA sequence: TGTGCCACCTCTTCAGGGTTTGGCTACACCTTC.

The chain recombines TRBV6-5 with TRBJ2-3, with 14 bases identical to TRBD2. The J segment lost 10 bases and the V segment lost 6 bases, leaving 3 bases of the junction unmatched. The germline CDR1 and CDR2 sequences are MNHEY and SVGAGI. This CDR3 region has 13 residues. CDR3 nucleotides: TGTGCCAGCAGCGGACTAGCGGGGGGCTCGCAGTATTTT. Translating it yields CASSGLAGGSQYF.

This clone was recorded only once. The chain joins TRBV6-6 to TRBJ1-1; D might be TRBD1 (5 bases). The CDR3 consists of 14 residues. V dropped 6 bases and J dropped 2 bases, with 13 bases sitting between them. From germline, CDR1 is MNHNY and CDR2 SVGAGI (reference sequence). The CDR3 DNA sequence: TGTGCCAGCAGGAGGGGTGGGTCCAACACTGAAGCTTTCTTT. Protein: CASRRGGSNTEAFF.

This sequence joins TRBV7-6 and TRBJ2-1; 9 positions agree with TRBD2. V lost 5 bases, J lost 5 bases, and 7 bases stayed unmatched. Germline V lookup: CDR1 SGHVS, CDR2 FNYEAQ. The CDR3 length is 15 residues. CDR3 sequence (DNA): TGTGCCAGCAGCCCTATAGCGGGGGCCAACAATGAGCAGTTCTTC. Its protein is CASSPIAGANNEQFF.

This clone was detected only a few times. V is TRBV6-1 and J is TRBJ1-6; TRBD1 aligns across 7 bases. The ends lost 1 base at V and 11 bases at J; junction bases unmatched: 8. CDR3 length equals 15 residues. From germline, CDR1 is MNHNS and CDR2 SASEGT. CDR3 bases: TGTGCCAGCAGTGAAGGGGACAGCCCGGGGCCACCCCTCCACTTT. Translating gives CASSEGDSPGPPLHF.

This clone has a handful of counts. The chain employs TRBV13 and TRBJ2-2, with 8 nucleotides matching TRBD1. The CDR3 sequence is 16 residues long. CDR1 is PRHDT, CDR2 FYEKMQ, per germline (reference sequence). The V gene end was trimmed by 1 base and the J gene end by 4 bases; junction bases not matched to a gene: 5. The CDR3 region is CASSLDRQGSTGELFF. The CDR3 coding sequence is TGTGCCAGCAGCTTAGACCGACAGGGGTCCACCGGGGAGCTGTTTTTT.

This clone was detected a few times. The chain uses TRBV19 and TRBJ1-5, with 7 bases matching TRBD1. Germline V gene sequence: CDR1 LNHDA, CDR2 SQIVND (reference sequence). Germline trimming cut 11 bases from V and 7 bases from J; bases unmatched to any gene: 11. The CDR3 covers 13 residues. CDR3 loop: CAASGGVRQPQHF. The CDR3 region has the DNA TGTGCCGCCTCAGGGGGGGTCAGACAGCCCCAGCATTTT.

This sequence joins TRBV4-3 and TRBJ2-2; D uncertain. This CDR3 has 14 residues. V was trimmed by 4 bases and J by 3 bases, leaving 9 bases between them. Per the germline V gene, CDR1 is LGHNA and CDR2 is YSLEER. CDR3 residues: CASSPQVHTGELFF. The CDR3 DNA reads TGCGCCAGCAGCCCCCAGGTCCACACCGGGGAGCTGTTTTTT.

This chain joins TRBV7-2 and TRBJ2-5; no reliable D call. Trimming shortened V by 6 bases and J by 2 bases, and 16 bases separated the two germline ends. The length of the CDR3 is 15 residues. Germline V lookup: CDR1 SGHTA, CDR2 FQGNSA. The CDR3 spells CASRPDPGGQETQYF. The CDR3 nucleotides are TGTGCCAGCAGACCGGACCCGGGCGGTCAAGAGACCCAGTACTTC.

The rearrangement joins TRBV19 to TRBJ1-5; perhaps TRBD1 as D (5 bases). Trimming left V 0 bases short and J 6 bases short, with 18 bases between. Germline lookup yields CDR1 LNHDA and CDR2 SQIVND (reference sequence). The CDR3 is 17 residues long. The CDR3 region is CASSIEKGFLSGQPQHF. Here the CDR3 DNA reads TGTGCCAGTAGTATAGAAAAGGGGTTTCTTTCTGGTCAGCCCCAGCATTTT.

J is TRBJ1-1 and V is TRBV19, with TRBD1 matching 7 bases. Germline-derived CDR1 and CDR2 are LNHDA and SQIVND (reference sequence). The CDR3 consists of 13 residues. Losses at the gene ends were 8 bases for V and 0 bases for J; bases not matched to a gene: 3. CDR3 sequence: CASADRLNTEAFF. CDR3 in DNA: TGTGCCAGTGCGGACAGGTTGAACACTGAAGCTTTCTTT.

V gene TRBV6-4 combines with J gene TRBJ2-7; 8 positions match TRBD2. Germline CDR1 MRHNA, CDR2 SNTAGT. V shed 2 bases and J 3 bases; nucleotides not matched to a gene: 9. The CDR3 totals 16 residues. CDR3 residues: CASSDGTRGDHYEQYF. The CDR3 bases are TGTGCCAGCAGTGACGGTACGCGGGGGGACCACTACGAGCAGTACTTC.

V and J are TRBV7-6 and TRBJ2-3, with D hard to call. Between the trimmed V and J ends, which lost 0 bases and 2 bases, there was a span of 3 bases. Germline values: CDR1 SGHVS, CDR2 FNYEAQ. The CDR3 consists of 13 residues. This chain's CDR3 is CASSLAYTDTQYF. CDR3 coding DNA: TGTGCCAGCAGCTTAGCTTACACAGATACGCAGTATTTT.

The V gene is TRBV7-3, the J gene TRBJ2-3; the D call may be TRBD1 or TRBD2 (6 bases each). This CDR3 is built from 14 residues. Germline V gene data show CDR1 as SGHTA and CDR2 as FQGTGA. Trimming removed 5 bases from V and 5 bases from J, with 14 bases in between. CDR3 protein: CASSTLGGGDTQYF. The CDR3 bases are TGTGCCAGCAGCACACTGGGGGGCGGAGATACGCAGTATTTT.